Listed below are T cell receptor beta chains from one sample, sequenced in a study of blood T cell repertoires in COVID-19. Produced via immunoSEQ multiplex PCR; TCRdb's table is partial and in-frame only. The sample lists about 270,000 clones; 86% were seen once. Sequences were obtained from peripheral blood. The receptors were gathered from a woman between 25 and 40 years old with COVID-19, enrolled during active disease. CDR3s include the opening cysteine and the closing phenylalanine or tryptophan.

TRBV20-1 CSASGDRLINQPQHF
TRBV6-5 CASRRGFSSYEQYF
TRBV4-1 CASSHGTPNTGELFF
TRBV4-1 CASSQGGGSNNEQFF
TRBV2 CASSPPGLEDETQYF
TRBV9 CASSVLRGYEQFF
TRBV3-1/TRBV3-2 CASSLLAGGVYEQYF
TRBV30 CAWSFLAGGDNEQFF
TRBV27 CASSFDWSSYNEQFF
TRBV10-2 CASSESTGGYGYTF
TRBV27 CASSHTGSRRDKHTEAFF
TRBV18 CASSYYSGTPDTQYF
TRBV5-5 CASSLGGHADTQYF
TRBV11-2 CASSHAETQYF
TRBV27 CASSLSIGTGYNYGYTF
TRBV5-4 CASSRDFYRGETQYF
TRBV5-6 CASSLRGYNSPLHF
TRBV9 CASSVEGQTYEQYF
TRBV5-4 CASSLAGGQGTGELFF
TRBV5-1 CASSLAPSGTDTQYF
TRBV11-2 CASSYSGGPNNEQFF
TRBV19 CASSPLPGHRAETQYF
TRBV20-1 CSASTGGGTDTQYF
TRBV28 CASSTNDLTSSYEQYF
TRBV2 CASCRQGADSPLHF
TRBV10-3 CAISDSPAGGRTGELFF
TRBV3-1/TRBV3-2 CASSLRLSTGVHEQYF
TRBV11-3 CASSNTGTGATGELFF
TRBV3-1/TRBV3-2 CASRSRASGNTIYF
TRBV21-1 CASDGNGQGAAYEQYF
TRBV11-2 CASSSRALAYEQYF
TRBV7-8 CASSLARSGELFF
TRBV7-8 CASSLITGGLDNEQFF
TRBV7-9 CASRTQFGERVTEAFF
TRBV27 CASSLAGGNAFF
TRBV21-1 CASTPVNYGYTF
TRBV6-5 CASPATFGTGELFF